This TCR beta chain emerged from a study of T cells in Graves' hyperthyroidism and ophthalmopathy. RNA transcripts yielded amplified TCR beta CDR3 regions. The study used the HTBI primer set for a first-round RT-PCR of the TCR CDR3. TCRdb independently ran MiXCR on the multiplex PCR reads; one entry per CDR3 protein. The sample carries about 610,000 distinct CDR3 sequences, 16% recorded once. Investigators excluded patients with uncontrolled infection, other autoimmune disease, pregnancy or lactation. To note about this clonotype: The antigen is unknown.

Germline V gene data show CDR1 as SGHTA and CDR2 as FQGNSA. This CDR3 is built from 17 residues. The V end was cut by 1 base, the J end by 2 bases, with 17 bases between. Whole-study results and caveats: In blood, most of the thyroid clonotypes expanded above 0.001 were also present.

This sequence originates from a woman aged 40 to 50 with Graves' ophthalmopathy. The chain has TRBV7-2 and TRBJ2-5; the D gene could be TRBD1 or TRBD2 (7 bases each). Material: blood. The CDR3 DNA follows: TGTGCCAGCAGCTTAGGGGCGGGGGCAGGGGGACAAGAGACCCAGTACTTC. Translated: CASSLGAGAGGQETQYF.